The 16 T cell receptor beta chains below come from one sample, sequenced in a study of blood T cell repertoires in COVID-19. The assay was immunoSEQ multiplex PCR, and TCRdb's table has in-frame clones only and misses some. The repertoire holds fewer than 250,000 clones, with around 80% as singletons. Source material: peripheral blood. These receptors were collected from an elderly woman with COVID-19, enrolled during active disease.

The CDR3 bases are TGTGCCAGCAGCTTGGTGCCAGGGGCTGGGGCCAACGTCCTGACTTTC. This encodes CASSLVPGAGANVLTF. V and J are TRBV5-6 and TRBJ2-6, with D tentatively TRBD1 (6 bases). The V end lost 0 bases, the J end lost 2 bases, and 9 bases lay between the germline ends. The CDR3 covers 16 residues. CDR1 and CDR2 from the germline V gene are SGHDT and YYEEEE.

The chain has TRBV7-9 and TRBJ2-3; no definite D call. Trimming cost V 0 bases and J 6 bases, with 7 bases left between them. Germline loops: CDR1 SEHNR, CDR2 FQNEAQ (reference sequence). This CDR3 has 13 amino acids. The CDR3 loop is CASSLAFLDTQYF. The CDR3 DNA is TGTGCCAGCAGCTTAGCCTTTCTTGATACGCAGTATTTT.

The chain combines TRBV11-2 with TRBJ2-3; no clear D. CDR3 size: 13 residues. V was trimmed by 4 bases and J by 2 bases, leaving 7 bases between them. Germline V gives CDR1 SGHAT, CDR2 FQNNGV. In DNA, the CDR3 is TGTGCCAGCAGCTACGGGTTCACAGATACGCAGTATTTT. It codes for CASSYGFTDTQYF. Full variable domain (remainder filled in from reference TRBV11-2 and TRBJ2-3): EAGVAQSPRYKIIEKRQSVAFWCNPISGHATLYWYQQILGQGPKLLIQFQNNGVVDDSQLPKDRFSAERLKGVDSTLKIQPAKLEDSAVYLCASSYGFTDTQYFGPGTRLTVL.

This clone was picked up one time. The chain is built from TRBV19 and TRBJ1-2; a possible D gene is TRBD1 (6 bases). CDR3 length equals 12 residues. Per germline, CDR1 LNHDA and CDR2 SQIVND (reference sequence). Trimming took 7 bases from V and 6 from J, leaving 12 bases between them. The chain's CDR3 is CASTDRPDGYTF. In DNA form, the CDR3 reads TGTGCCAGTACTGACAGGCCCGATGGCTACACCTTC.

V is TRBV18 and J is TRBJ2-2, with 7 bases matching TRBD2. The CDR3 is made up of 17 amino acids. The V segment lost 0 bases and the J segment 4 bases; nucleotides outside the gene matches: 8. Germline lookup yields CDR1 KGHSH and CDR2 LQKENI. This CDR3 is CASSPPEFASGTGELFF. The DNA for the CDR3 is TGTGCCAGCTCACCACCGGAGTTCGCTAGCGGCACCGGGGAGCTGTTTTTT.

The rearrangement links TRBV28 to TRBJ2-1, with a weak D call TRBD1 (5 bases). This CDR3 is built from 15 residues. Deletions cut 7 bases from V and 2 bases from J, with 15 bases between. The germline V gene has CDR1 MDHEN and CDR2 SYDVKM. CDR3 residues: CASKVLGDTYNEQFF. The CDR3 DNA follows: TGTGCCAGCAAAGTTCTAGGGGATACCTACAATGAGCAGTTCTTC. Supplemented by reference TRBV28 and TRBJ2-1, the full variable domain reads DVKVTQSSRYLVKRTGEKVFLECVQDMDHENMFWYRQDPGLGLRLIYFSYDVKMKEKGDIPEGYSVSREKKERFSLILESASTNQTSMYLCASKVLGDTYNEQFFGPGTRLTVL.

V is TRBV9 and J is TRBJ1-1; 10 bases are a match to TRBD1. Per germline, CDR1 SGDLS and CDR2 YYNGEE. Trimming took 3 bases from V and 1 from J; bases not matched to a gene: 3. The length of the CDR3 is 15 residues. In nucleotides, the CDR3 is TGTGCCAGCAGCGACGACAGGGGGCAGAACACTGAAGCTTTCTTT. Its translation is CASSDDRGQNTEAFF.

The J gene is TRBJ2-5, the V gene TRBV5-1; D is possibly TRBD2 (5 bases). V was pared by 7 bases and J by 4 bases, with 20 bases between. This CDR3 region has 15 residues. Germline V gene data show CDR1 as SGHRS and CDR2 as YFSETQ. CDR3 sequence reads: CASGFEGSRGETQYF. CDR3 coding DNA: TGCGCCAGCGGGTTTGAGGGCTCGAGAGGAGAGACCCAGTACTTC. The variable domain in full, completed from reference TRBV5-1 and TRBJ2-5, reads KAGVTQTPRYLIKTRGQQVTLSCSPISGHRSVSWYQQTPGQGLQFLFEYFSETQRNKGNFPGRFSGRQFSNSRSEMNVSTLELGDSALYLCASGFEGSRGETQYFGPGTRLLVL.

This clone occurred many times. V usage is TRBV6-6 and J usage is TRBJ1-2; 7 bases are shared with TRBD1. V lost 5 bases to trimming and J lost 7 bases; unmatched junction nucleotides: 7. The V gene's germline CDR1 is MNHNY and CDR2 SVGAGI (reference sequence). The CDR3 is 13 amino acids. The CDR3 DNA is TGTGCCAGCAGTCCACAGGGGACGGGTGGCTACACCTTC. It translates to CASSPQGTGGYTF.

The V gene is TRBV10-3, the J gene TRBJ2-7; 10 nucleotides line up with TRBD1. V lost 0 bases, J lost 2 bases, and 7 bases stayed unmatched. The CDR3 has 17 amino acids. Germline V gives CDR1 ENHRY, CDR2 SYGVKD. CDR3 loop: CAISESPSGTGAYEQYF. The CDR3 DNA reads TGTGCCATCAGTGAGTCCCCCAGTGGGACAGGGGCCTACGAGCAGTACTTC.

V and J are TRBV4-1 and TRBJ2-3; 8 bases align to TRBD2. CDR1 and CDR2 (germline): MGHRA, YSYEKL. The V and J ends lost 1 base and 7 bases, in that order; junction bases with no gene match: 10. This CDR3 is 16 amino acids long. The CDR3: CASSQVPTGGGNTQYF. The CDR3 region has the DNA TGCGCCAGCAGCCAAGTCCCAACGGGGGGGGGAAATACGCAGTATTTT.

The V call is TRBV7-2, the J call TRBJ1-2; possible D gene TRBD1, 6 bases. Looked up from germline, CDR1 is SGHTA and CDR2 is FQGNSA. There are 17 residues in the CDR3. V was shortened by 6 bases and J by 1 base, with 21 bases between the two germline ends. As DNA, the CDR3 is TGTGCCAGCAGAAGAGGAGGCAGGGGAACCCTTAACTATGGCTACACCTTC. This sequence encodes CASRRGGRGTLNYGYTF.

The gene calls are TRBV4-2 and TRBJ1-4; D remains ambiguous. The length of the CDR3 is 13 residues. Per the germline V gene, CDR1 is LGHNA and CDR2 is YNFKEQ. With 4 bases removed from V and 3 bases from J, the gap between germline ends came to 6 bases. CDR3 nucleotides: TGTGCCAGCAGCCGAAGCTCTAATGAAAAACTGTTTTTT. Translation: CASSRSSNEKLFF.

The CDR3 loop is CASNRPGDSNQPQHF. Here the CDR3 DNA reads TGTGCCAGTAATCGGCCCGGGGATAGCAATCAGCCCCAGCATTTT. The rearrangement links TRBV19 to TRBJ1-5, with D hard to call. CDR3 length: 15 amino acids. CDR1 and CDR2 (germline): LNHDA, SQIVND (reference sequence). V shed 7 bases and J shed 0 bases, with 13 bases lying between them.

The chain is built from TRBV11-2 and TRBJ1-3; unclear D gene. The germline V and J ends were trimmed by 5 bases and 4 bases, with 15 bases remaining between them. The CDR3 runs to 15 residues. Germline CDR1 is SGHAT and CDR2 is FQNNGV. CDR3 region: CASSRRSGEGNTIYF. In nucleotides, the CDR3 is TGTGCCAGCAGCCGAAGATCGGGTGAAGGAAACACCATATATTTT. Variable domain in full (rest from reference TRBV11-2 and TRBJ1-3): EAGVAQSPRYKIIEKRQSVAFWCNPISGHATLYWYQQILGQGPKLLIQFQNNGVVDDSQLPKDRFSAERLKGVDSTLKIQPAKLEDSAVYLCASSRRSGEGNTIYFGEGSWLTVV.

This chain joins TRBV2 and TRBJ1-2, with D perhaps matching TRBD1 (5 bases). The ends were cut back, 5 bases at V and 8 bases at J, with 15 bases in the middle. There are 13 residues in the CDR3. Germline V gene lookup returns CDR1 SNHLY and CDR2 FYNNEI. CDR3 DNA: TGTGCCAGCAGTCGTGAAGGGGTGGGCGGCTACACCTTC. Translation: CASSREGVGGYTF.